This TCR beta chain was recovered during a study of T cell responses to AZD1222 COVID-19 vaccine. Trimming left V 6 bases short and J 9 bases short, with 12 bases between. CDR1 and CDR2 (germline): SGHTA, FQGNSA. CDR3 length equals 13 residues. The assay was immunoSEQ multiplex PCR, and TCRdb's table has in-frame clones only and misses some. In the table there are 170,000 or so clones, 75% to 95% of which are singletons. This chain connects TRBV7-2 to TRBJ1-6; D ambiguous. The source material was peripheral blood, sampled on day 0 of AZD1222 vaccination. The sequence derives from an adult in good health. The CDR3 protein is CASRSSAGSPLHF. The CDR3 nucleotides read TGTGCCAGCAGATCCTCAGCGGGTTCACCCCTCCACTTT.